This entry concerns a single TCR beta chain. This clone showed up just once. There is no known antigen for this receptor. Per-base quality was not reported, and no clone a single base away is much larger than it. Donors were healthy HIV-negative adults with no recently reported acute infections or vaccinations. All donors were Caucasian adults living in Nashville, Tennessee, USA. CD4+ T cells were enriched through magnetic negative selection, after which naive cells were positively selected on CD45RA and the remaining negative fraction served as the memory subset. Blood was collected by leukapheresis, and PBMCs were isolated by Ficoll-Histopaque density gradient centrifugation and then cryopreserved in liquid nitrogen vapor phase. Analytical flow cytometry was used to check the purity and quantity of every magnetically sorted T cell population. Each sorted fraction had its genomic DNA isolated and then quantified by UV absorbance on a Nanodrop 2000c.

TCR CDR3 regions were amplified from genomic DNA by multiplex PCR using the deep immunoSEQ assay. Extracted genomic DNA from each cell subset was distributed evenly across all wells of several immunoSEQ 96-well plates, and each plate was treated as a replicate. For sorted subsets, each replicate PCR was loaded with around 200 ng genomic DNA, equivalent to 30,000 or so T cell genomes. The purified libraries were quantified using a Qubit 3.0 fluorometer, sized with a Bioanalyzer 2100, and then quantified again using the KAPA Library Quantification kit. Each immunoSEQ 96-well plate was sequenced on its own single-read 150-cycle Illumina NextSeq 550 flow cell. As for the original processing: Because the immunoSEQ output included only junctional sequences and no quality scores, the filtering could not be the same as the filtering used for full-length reads. Sequences were annotated with PyIR, a Python wrapper for IgBLAST v1.9, and V/J genes and CDR3 were assigned using IMGT germline references. Reads were filtered out if the reads had weak V/J assignments (E-value above 1e-6), no CDR3, stop codons, out-of-frame junctions, or ambiguous translated residues. A V3J clonotype was defined by an identical inferred V gene, J gene, and CDR3 amino acid sequence. Percentage overlap between repertoires was calculated by dividing the number of shared unique clonotypes by the size of the smaller repertoire. Three approaches were used to assess repertoire richness: RTK rarefaction, the Chao1 estimator, and Recon v2.1 estimates of unobserved clonotypes. OLGA was used to compute generation probabilities for all TCRbeta clonotypes that the gDNA method yielded from a handful of donors. TCRdb's version of the immuneACCESS table is confined to in-frame rearrangements and falls short of the full clone set. An unresolved V gene accounts for under half of the shortfall where checked; the remainder is of unknown origin. The D gene and trimming were derived from the DNA, and the V and J assignments and clone size from that table. The sample table lists about 2.3 million clones, over 85% of them with a count of one. The ten biggest clones cover roughly 0.36% of the sample.

This record belongs to a study of shared clonotypes between healthy human individuals (dated by TCRdb to 2020 to 2021). In the study overall: The cohort comprised two women and a few men aged 18 to 49 years. Per donor, three plates each were used for CD4 naive and CD4 memory, two for CD8 naive, and one for CD8 memory. Different laboratories and diverse techniques were used to prepare libraries and sequence TCR repertoires, to increase sequencing depth and limit assay-specific biases. Leukapheresis yielded between about 0.8 and 9.5 billion PBMCs per donor. The study deeply sequenced blood TCR repertoires of several healthy adults to estimate repertoire size and the extent of clonotype sharing between individuals. What the work shows at the level of the full study, not this receptor alone: Across four donors, approximately 5% of naive CD4, approximately 3.6% of naive CD8, 2% to 2.5% of memory CD4, and 0.4% of memory CD8 clonotypes were shared. Larger estimated clonotype richness was generally found for naive subsets than for memory subsets. Pairwise subsampling indicated that sequencing depth was expected to affect the degree of clonotype sharing among donors. Even with the large sequencing depth, rarefaction of the sorted-subset datasets indicated that sequencing was incomplete. The genetic and exposure-history diversity represented was limited by the small number of donors. Sampling was restricted to blood, and TCR repertoires in tissues likely differ from the TCR repertoires found in blood. Higher generation probabilities were observed for clonotypes shared by all four sorted-subset donors than for non-shared clonotypes.

At the junction V is shortened by 5 bases and J by 6 bases; bases outside the gene matches: 10. CDR1 MDHEN and CDR2 SYDVKM were looked up in the germline V gene. From the cysteine up to the phenylalanine, the CDR3 has a length of 15 residues. The sequence is cut down to CDR3 DNA, 45 bases in frame from base 1. This chain joins TRBV28 to TRBJ2-1, with 7 central nucleotides matching TRBD1. The receptor comes from a young man in good health. Some clones in this sample may be carry-over from other donors' samples. The sample was naive CD4+ T cells from PBMCs. What this sample's cell subset or site label stands for: CD45RA+ positively selected. This receptor carries the CDR3 CASSRTGSVRNEQFF. The DNA sequence follows: TGTGCCAGCAGTAGGACAGGTTCGGTTCGCAATGAGCAGTTCTTC.